Sequencing of this T cell receptor (beta chain) was carried out in a study of blood T cells in healthy people across ages. A second PCR of roughly 7 to 11 cycles used a sample-barcoded 5' primer and a J-beta primer mix. TCRdb reanalysed the 5' RACE reads using MiXCR and keeps one entry per CDR3 protein. The data contain fewer than 2,000,000 distinct CDR3 sequences, about two fifths of them seen just once; the ten biggest clones take up more than 20%. Trimming cost V 4 bases and J 4 bases, with 14 bases left between them. This CDR3 is built from 15 residues. Germline V lookup: CDR1 MNHNS, CDR2 SASEGT.

Sequenced input: blood. The chain carries TRBV6-1 and TRBJ2-1; tentative D call: TRBD1 (5 bases). The receptor was isolated from a human donor in good health. CDR3 region: CASSVIRTGYNEQFF. As DNA, the CDR3 is TGTGCCAGCAGTGTAATTCGAACAGGTTACAATGAGCAGTTCTTC.